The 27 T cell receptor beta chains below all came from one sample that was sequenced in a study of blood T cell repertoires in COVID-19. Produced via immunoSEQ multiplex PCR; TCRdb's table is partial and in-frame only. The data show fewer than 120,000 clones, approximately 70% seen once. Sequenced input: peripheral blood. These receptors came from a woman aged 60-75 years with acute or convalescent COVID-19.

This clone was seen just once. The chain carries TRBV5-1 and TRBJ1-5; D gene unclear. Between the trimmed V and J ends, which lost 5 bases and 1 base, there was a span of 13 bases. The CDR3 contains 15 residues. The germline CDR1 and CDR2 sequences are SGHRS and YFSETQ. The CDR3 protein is CASRAGSSSNQPQHF. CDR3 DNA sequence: TGCGCCAGCAGGGCGGGGAGTTCGAGCAATCAGCCCCAGCATTTT.

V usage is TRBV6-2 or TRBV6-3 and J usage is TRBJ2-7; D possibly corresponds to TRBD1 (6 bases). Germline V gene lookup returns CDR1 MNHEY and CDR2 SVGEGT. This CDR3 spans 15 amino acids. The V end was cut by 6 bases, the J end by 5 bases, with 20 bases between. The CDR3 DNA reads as TGTGCCAGCAGCCGAGCAGTGACACAGGGTAACGAGCAGTACTTC. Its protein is CASSRAVTQGNEQYF.

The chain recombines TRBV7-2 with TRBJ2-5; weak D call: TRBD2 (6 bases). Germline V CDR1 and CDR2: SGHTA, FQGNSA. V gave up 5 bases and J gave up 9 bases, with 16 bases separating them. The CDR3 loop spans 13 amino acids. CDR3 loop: CASSKEEGRAQYF. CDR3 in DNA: TGTGCCAGCAGCAAAGAGGAGGGTAGGGCCCAGTACTTC.

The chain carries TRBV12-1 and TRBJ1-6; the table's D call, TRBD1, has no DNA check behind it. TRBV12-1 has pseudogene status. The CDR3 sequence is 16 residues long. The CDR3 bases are TGTGCCAGCAGGCGGTGTAGGGGGTACGGGAATTCACCCCTCCACTTT. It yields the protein CASRRCRGYGNSPLHF.

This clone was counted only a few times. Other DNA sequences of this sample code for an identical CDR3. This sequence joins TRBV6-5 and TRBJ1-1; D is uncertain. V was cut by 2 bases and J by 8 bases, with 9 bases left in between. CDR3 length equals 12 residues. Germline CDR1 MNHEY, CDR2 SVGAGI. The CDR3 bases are TGTGCCAGCAGTTACAGCGGCTCCGAAGCTTTCTTT. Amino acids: CASSYSGSEAFF.

CDR3 residues: CASSPLRVDLTNTEAFF. The CDR3 DNA sequence: TGTGCCAGCTCACCTCTTCGGGTAGACCTGACGAACACTGAAGCTTTCTTT. The rearrangement uses TRBV18 and TRBJ1-1; D unclear. Trimming pared 3 bases from V and 1 base from J, leaving 18 bases between. The CDR3 contains 17 residues. Germline V gives CDR1 KGHSH, CDR2 LQKENI.

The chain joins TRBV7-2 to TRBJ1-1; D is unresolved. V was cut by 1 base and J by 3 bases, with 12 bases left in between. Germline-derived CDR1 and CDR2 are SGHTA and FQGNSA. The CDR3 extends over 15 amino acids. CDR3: CASSLGAQTHTEAFF. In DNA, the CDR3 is TGTGCCAGCAGCTTAGGTGCACAGACGCACACTGAAGCTTTCTTT. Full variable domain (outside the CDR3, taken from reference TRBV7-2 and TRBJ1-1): GAGVSQSPSNKVTEKGKDVELRCDPISGHTALYWYRQSLGQGLEFLIYFQGNSAPDKSGLPSDRFSAERTGGSVSTLTIQRTQQEDSAVYLCASSLGAQTHTEAFFGQGTRLTVV.

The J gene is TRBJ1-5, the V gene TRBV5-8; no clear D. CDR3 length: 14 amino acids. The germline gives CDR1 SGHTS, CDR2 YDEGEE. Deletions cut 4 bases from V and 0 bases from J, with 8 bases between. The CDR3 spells CASSARFSNQPQHF. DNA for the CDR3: TGTGCCAGCAGCGCGAGATTTAGCAATCAGCCCCAGCATTTT.

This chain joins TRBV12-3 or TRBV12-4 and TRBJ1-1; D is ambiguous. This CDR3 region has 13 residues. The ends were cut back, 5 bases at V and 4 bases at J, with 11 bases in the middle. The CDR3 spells CASSPWSGTEAFF. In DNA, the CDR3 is TGTGCCAGCAGTCCGTGGAGCGGCACTGAAGCTTTCTTT.

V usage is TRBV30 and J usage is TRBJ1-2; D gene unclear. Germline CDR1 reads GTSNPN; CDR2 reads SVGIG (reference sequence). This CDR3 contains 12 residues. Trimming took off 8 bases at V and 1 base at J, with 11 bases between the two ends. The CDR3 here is CAGQQDNYGYTF. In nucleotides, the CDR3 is TGTGCCGGCCAACAAGATAACTATGGCTACACCTTC.

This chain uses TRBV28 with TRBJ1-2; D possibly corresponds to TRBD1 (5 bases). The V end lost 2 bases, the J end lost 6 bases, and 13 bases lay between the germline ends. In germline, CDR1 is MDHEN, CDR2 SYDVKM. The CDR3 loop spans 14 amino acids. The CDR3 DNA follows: TGTGCCAGCAGTTTAGGGGGGAGCCCCCATGGCTACACCTTC. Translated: CASSLGGSPHGYTF.

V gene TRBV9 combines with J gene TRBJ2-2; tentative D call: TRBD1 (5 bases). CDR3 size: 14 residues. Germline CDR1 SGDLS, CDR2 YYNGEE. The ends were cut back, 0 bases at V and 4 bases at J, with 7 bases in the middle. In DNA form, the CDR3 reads TGTGCCAGCAGCGTAGACAGGTTCACCGGGGAGCTGTTTTTT. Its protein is CASSVDRFTGELFF.

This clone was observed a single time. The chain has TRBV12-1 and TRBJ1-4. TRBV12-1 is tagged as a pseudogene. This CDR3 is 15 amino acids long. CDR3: CASSWRGRPNEKLFF. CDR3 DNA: TGTGCCAGCAGTTGGAGGGGTCGGCCTAATGAAAAACTGTTTTTT.

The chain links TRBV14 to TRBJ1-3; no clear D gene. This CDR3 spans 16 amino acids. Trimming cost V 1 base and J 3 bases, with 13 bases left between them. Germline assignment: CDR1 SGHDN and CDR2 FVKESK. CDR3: CASSQVGGFGGNTIYF. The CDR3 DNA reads TGTGCCAGCAGCCAAGTTGGAGGTTTTGGTGGAAACACCATATATTTT.

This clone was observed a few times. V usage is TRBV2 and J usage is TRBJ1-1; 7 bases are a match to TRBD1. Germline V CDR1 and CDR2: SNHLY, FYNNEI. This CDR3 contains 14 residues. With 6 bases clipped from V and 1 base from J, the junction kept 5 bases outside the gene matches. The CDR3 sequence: CASRRDSQNTEAFF. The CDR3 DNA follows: TGTGCCAGCAGGCGGGACAGCCAGAACACTGAAGCTTTCTTT. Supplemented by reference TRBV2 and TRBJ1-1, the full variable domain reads EPEVTQTPSHQVTQMGQEVILRCVPISNHLYFYWYRQILGQKVEFLVSFYNNEISEKSEIFDDQFSVERPDGSNFTLKIRSTKLEDSAMYFCASRRDSQNTEAFFGQGTRLTVV.

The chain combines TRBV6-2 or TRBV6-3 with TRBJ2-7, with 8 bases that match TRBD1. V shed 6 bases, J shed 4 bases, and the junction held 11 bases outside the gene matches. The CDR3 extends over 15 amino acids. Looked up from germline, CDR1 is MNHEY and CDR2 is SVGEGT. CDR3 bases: TGTGCCAGCAGCGACCGGACAGGGTCCCCTTACGAGCAGTACTTC. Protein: CASSDRTGSPYEQYF.

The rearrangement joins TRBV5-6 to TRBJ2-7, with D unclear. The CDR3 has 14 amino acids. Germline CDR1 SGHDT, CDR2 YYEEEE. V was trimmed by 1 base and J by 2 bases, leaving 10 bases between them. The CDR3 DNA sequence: TGTGCCAGCAGCTTGTACTACGGAACCTACGAGCAGTACTTC. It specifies CASSLYYGTYEQYF.

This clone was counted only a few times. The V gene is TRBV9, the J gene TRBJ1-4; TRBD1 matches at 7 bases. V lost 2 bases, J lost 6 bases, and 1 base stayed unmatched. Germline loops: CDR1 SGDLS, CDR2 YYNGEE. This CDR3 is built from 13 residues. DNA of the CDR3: TGTGCCAGCAGCGTCGGGACAGATGAAAAACTGTTTTTT. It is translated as CASSVGTDEKLFF.

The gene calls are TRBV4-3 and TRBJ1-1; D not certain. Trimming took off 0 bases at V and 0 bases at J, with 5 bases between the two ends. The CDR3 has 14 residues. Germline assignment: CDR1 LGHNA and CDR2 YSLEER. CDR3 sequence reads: CASSQDSLNTEAFF. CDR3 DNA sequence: TGCGCCAGCAGCCAAGATAGTCTGAACACTGAAGCTTTCTTT.

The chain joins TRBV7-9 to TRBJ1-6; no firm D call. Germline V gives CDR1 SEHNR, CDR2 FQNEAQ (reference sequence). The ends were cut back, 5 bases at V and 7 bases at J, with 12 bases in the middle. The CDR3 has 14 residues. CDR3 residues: CASSPVTGNSPLHF. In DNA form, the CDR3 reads TGTGCCAGCAGCCCCGTGACGGGGAATTCACCCCTCCACTTT.

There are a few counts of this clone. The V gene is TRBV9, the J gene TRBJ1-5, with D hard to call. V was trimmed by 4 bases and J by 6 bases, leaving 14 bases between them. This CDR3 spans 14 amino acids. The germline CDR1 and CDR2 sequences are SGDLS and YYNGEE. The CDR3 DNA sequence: TGTGCCAGCAGCCCGGATCAGGTCGTTCAGCCCCAGCATTTT. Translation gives CASSPDQVVQPQHF. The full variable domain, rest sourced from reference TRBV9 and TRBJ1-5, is DSGVTQTPKHLITATGQRVTLRCSPRSGDLSVYWYQQSLDQGLQFLIQYYNGEERAKGNILERFSAQQFPDLHSELNLSSLELGDSALYFCASSPDQVVQPQHFGDGTRLSIL.

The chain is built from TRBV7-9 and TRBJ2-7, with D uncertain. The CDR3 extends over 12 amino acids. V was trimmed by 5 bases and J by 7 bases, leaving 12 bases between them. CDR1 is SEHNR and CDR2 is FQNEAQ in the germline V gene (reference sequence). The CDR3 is CASSPTLMEQYF. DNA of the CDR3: TGTGCCAGCAGCCCAACGCTAATGGAGCAGTACTTC.

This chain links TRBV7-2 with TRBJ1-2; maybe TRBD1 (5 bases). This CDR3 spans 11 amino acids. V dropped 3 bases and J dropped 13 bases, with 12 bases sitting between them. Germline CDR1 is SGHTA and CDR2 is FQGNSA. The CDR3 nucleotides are TGTGCCAGCAGCTTGAGACAGCCTCTCACCTTC. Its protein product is CASSLRQPLTF.

The DNA of the CDR3 is TGTGCCAGCAGTACCCCACAGGGTCCCTACGAGCAGTACTTC. It encodes CASSTPQGPYEQYF. The V and J genes are TRBV6-5 and TRBJ2-7, with a tentative D call TRBD1 (6 bases). The CDR3 length is 14 residues. Germline-derived CDR1 and CDR2 are MNHEY and SVGAGI. V was shortened by 5 bases and J by 2 bases, with 13 bases between the two germline ends.

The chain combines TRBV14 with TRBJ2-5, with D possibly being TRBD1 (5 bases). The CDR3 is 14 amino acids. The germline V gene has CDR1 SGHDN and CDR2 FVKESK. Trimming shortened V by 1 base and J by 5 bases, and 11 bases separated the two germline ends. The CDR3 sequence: CASSQVGHAETQYF. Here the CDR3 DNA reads TGTGCCAGCAGCCAAGTAGGACATGCGGAGACCCAGTACTTC.

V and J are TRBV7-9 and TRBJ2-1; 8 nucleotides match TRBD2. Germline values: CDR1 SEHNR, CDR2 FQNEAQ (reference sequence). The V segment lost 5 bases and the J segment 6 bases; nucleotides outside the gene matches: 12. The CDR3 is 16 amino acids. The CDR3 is CASSPPSRGGRNEQFF. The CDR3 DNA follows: TGTGCCAGCAGCCCCCCCTCGCGCGGGGGGCGCAATGAGCAGTTCTTC.

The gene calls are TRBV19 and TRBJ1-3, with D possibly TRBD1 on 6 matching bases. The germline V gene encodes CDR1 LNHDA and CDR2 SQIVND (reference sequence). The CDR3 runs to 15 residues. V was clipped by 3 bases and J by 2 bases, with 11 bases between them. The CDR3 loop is CASSILDRTGNTIYF. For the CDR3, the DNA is TGTGCCAGTAGTATCCTGGACAGAACTGGAAACACCATATATTTT. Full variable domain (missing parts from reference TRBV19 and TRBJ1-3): DGGITQSPKYLFRKEGQNVTLSCEQNLNHDAMYWYRQDPGQGLRLIYYSQIVNDFQKGDIAEGYSVSREKKESFPLTVTSAQKNPTAFYLCASSILDRTGNTIYFGEGSWLTVV.